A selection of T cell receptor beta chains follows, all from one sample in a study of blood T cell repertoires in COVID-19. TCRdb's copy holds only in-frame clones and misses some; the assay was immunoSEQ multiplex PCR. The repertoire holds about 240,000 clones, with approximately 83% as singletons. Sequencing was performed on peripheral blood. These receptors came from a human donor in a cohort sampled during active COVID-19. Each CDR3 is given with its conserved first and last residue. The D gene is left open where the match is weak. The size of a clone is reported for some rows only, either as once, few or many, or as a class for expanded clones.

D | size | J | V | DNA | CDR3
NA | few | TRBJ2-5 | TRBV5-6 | TGTGCCAGCAGCCCGACTCGATCTAGCGCGCAAGAGACCCAGTACTTC | CASSPTRSSAQETQYF
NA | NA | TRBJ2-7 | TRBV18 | TGTGCCAGCTCCTCCGGACTAAACGCCTACGAGCAGTACTTC | CASSSGLNAYEQYF
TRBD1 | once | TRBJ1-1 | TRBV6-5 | TGTGCCAGCAGTCTTGACGACAGGGGGACTGAAGCTTTCTTT | CASSLDDRGTEAFF
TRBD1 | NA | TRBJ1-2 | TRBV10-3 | TGTGCCATCAGAAGTACAGGGGGACAGGCCAACTATGGCTACACCTTC | CAIRSTGGQANYGYTF
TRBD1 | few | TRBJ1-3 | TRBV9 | TGTGCCAGCAGCGTAGAACAGGGGGCTGGAAACACCATATATTTT | CASSVEQGAGNTIYF
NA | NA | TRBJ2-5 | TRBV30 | TGTGCCTGGAGTGGTTTGGACCTCGGGAGAGAGACCCAGTACTTC | CAWSGLDLGRETQYF
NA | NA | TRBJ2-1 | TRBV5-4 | TGTGCCAGCAGCTTGCGGGGAAGCTCCTACAATGAGCAGTTCTTC | CASSLRGSSYNEQFF
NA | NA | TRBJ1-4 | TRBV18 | TGTGCCAGCTCACCTTCAGGGCAGTCAAATGAAAAACTGTTTTTT | CASSPSGQSNEKLFF
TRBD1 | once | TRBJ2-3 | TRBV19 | TGTGCCAGTAGTATGACAGGGTTCACAGATACGCAGTATTTT | CASSMTGFTDTQYF
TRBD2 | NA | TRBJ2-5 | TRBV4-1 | TGCGCCAGCAGTCAAAACCTAGCGGGAGAGTCAGAGACCCAGTACTTC | CASSQNLAGESETQYF
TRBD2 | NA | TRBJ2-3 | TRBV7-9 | TGTGCCAGCAGCTTACTGGCGGGAGAGGCAGATACGCAGTATTTT | CASSLLAGEADTQYF
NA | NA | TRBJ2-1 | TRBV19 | TGTGCCAGTATCAACCCCCAGGGGTTCAATGAGCAGTTCTTC | CASINPQGFNEQFF
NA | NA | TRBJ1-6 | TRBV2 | TGTGCCAGCACCAGAGACTGGAGCAATTCACCCCTCCACTTT | CASTRDWSNSPLHF
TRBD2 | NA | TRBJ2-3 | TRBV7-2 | TGTGCCAGCAGCTTACCCCAAGGAGCGGGGGCCACAGATACGCAGTATTTT | CASSLPQGAGATDTQYF
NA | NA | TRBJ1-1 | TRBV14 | TGTGCCAGCAGCCAAGGAGGGAACACTGAAGCTTTCTTT | CASSQGGNTEAFF
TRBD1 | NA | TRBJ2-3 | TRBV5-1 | TGCGCCAGCAGCTTGGGGGACAGGGCCACAGATACGCAGTATTTT | CASSLGDRATDTQYF
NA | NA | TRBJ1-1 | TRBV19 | TGTGCCAGTAGAATTTCCGACACCCAAGGTAAAGCTTTCTTT | CASRISDTQGKAFF
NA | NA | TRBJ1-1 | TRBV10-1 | TGCGCCAGCAGTTCACAGGGGAACACTGAAGCTTTCTTT | CASSSQGNTEAFF
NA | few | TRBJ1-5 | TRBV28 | TGTGCCAGCAGTTTTATGGGGAGGACATATAGCAATCAGCCCCAGCATTTT | CASSFMGRTYSNQPQHF
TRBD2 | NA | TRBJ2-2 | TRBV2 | TGTGCCAGCAGCGTTACTAGCGGGGGGAACACCGGGGAGCTGTTTTTT | CASSVTSGGNTGELFF
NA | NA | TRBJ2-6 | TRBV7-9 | TGTGCCAGCAGCCGCCCAGGGACTGGGGCCAACGTCCTGACTTTC | CASSRPGTGANVLTF
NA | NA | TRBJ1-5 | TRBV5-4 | TGTGCCAGCAGCTTGTCTCAGGGCCGCAATCAGCCCCAGCATTTT | CASSLSQGRNQPQHF
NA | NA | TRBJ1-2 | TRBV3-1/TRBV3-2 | TGTGCCAGCAGCCCTAGGGGGGGGGCAGGTGGCTACACCTTC | CASSPRGGAGGYTF
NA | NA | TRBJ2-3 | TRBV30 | TGTGCCTGGGCGACAGCCACAGATACGCAGTATTTT | CAWATATDTQYF
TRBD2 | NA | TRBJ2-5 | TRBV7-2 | TGTGCCAGCAGCCCACAAGCTCGATCTAGCGGGGGGACCCAGTACTTC | CASSPQARSSGGTQYF
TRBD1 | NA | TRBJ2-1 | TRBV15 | TGTGCCACCAGCAGGATGGGACAGCTACAGTTCTTC | CATSRMGQLQFF
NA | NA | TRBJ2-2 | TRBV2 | TGTGCCAGCCTGGGCTATCGCGTGGAGCTGTTTTTT | CASLGYRVELFF
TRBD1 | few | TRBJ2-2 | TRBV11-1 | TGTGCCAGCAGCTTAAACAGGGGGCTAACCGGGGAGCTGTTTTTT | CASSLNRGLTGELFF
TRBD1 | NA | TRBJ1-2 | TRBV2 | TGTGCCAGCAGTGACGGACAGGGCAACTATGGCTACACCTTC | CASSDGQGNYGYTF
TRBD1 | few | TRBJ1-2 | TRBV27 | TGTGCCAGCAGTCAGCTCCGACAGGGTGGTGGCTACACCTTC | CASSQLRQGGGYTF
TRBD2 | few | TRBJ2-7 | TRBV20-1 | TGCAGTGCTAGTTATAGCGGGAGGGCCTTGCACGAGCAGTACTTC | CSASYSGRALHEQYF
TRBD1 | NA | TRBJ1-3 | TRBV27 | TGTGCCAGCAGTCACAGGGGGCAAGCGGGAAACACCATATATTTT | CASSHRGQAGNTIYF
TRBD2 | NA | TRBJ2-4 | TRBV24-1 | TGTGCCACCAGTGACGGGGGGACTCAGTACTTC | CATSDGGTQYF
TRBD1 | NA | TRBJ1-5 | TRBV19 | TGTGCCAGTAGTCCGTCGGGACAGAGCAATCAGCCCCAGCATTTT | CASSPSGQSNQPQHF